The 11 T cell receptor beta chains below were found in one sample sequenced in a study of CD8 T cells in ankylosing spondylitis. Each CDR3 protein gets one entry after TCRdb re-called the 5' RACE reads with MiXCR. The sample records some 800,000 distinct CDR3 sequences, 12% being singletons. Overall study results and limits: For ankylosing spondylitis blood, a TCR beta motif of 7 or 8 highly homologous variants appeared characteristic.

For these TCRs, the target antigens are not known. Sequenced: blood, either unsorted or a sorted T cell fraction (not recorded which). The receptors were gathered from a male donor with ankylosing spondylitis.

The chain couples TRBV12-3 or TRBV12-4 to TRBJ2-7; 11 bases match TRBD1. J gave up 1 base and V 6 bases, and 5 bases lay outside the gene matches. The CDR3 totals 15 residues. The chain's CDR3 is CASRRGTGGSYEQYF. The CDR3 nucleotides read TGTGCCAGCAGAAGGGGGACAGGGGGATCCTACGAGCAGTACTTC.

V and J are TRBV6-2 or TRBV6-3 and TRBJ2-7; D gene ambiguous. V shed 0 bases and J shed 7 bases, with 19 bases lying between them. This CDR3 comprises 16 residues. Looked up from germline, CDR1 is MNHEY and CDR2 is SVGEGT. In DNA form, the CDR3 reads TGTGCCAGCAGTTACTCGAGGCACAAACAAGGAAAAGAGCAGTACTTC. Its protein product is CASSYSRHKQGKEQYF.

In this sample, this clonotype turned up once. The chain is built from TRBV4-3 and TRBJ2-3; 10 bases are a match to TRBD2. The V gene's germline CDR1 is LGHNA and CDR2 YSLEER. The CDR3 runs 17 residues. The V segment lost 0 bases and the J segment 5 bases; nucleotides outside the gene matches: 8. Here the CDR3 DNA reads TGCGCCAGCAGCCAAGATACCAGCGGGGGGGCTAGAGATACGCAGTATTTT. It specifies CASSQDTSGGARDTQYF.

The CDR3 sequence: CASSFRRNLGANVLTF. CDR3 sequence (DNA): TGTGCCAGCAGCTTCAGACGGAATCTTGGGGCCAACGTCCTGACTTTC. The V gene is TRBV5-6, the J gene TRBJ2-6, with D unresolved. The germline gives CDR1 SGHDT, CDR2 YYEEEE. The CDR3 extends over 16 amino acids. The ends were cut back, 2 bases at V and 3 bases at J, with 12 bases in the middle.

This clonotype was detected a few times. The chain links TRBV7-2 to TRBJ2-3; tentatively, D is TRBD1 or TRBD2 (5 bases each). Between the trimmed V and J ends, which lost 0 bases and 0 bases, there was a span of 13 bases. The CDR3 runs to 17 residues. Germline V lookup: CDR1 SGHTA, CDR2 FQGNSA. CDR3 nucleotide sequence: TGTGCCAGCAGCTTAGCGTGGGGACCTCGGAGCACAGATACGCAGTATTTT. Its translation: CASSLAWGPRSTDTQYF.

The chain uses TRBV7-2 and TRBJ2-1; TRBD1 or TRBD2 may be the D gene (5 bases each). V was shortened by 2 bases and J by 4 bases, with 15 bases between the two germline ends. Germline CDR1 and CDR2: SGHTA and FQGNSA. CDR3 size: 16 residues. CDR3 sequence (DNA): TGTGCCAGCAGCTTAATGGCGCGAGGGGCGTACAATGAGCAGTTCTTC. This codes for CASSLMARGAYNEQFF.

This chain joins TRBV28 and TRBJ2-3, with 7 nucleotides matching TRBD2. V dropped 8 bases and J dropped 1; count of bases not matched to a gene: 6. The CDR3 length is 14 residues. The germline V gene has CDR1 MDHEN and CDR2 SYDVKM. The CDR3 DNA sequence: TGTGCCAGCGCGGCAGCGGGACGCACAGATACGCAGTATTTT. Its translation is CASAAAGRTDTQYF.

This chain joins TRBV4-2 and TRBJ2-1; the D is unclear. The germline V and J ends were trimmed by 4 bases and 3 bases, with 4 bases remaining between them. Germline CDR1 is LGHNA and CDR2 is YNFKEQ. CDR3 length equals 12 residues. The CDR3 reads CASSRNYNEQFF. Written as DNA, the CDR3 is TGTGCCAGCAGCCGGAACTACAATGAGCAGTTCTTC.

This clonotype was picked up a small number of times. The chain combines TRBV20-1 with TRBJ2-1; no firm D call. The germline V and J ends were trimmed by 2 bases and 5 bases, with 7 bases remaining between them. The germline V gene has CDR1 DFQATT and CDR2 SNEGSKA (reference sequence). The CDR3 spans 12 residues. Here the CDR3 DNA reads TGCAGTGCTAGAAGACGCCACAATGAGCAGTTCTTC. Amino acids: CSARRRHNEQFF.

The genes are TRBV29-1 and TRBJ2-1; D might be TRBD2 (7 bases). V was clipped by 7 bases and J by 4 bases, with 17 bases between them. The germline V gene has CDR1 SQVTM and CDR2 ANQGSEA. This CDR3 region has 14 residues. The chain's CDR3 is CSAHLEGGYNEQFF. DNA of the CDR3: TGCAGCGCCCACTTAGAGGGGGGGTACAATGAGCAGTTCTTC.

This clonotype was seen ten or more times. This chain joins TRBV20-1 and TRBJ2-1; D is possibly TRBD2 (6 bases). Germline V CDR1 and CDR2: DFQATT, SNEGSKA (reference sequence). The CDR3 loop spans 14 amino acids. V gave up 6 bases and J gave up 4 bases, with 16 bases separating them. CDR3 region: CSAPGLALYNEQFF. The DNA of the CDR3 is TGCAGTGCCCCTGGGCTAGCGTTATACAATGAGCAGTTCTTC.